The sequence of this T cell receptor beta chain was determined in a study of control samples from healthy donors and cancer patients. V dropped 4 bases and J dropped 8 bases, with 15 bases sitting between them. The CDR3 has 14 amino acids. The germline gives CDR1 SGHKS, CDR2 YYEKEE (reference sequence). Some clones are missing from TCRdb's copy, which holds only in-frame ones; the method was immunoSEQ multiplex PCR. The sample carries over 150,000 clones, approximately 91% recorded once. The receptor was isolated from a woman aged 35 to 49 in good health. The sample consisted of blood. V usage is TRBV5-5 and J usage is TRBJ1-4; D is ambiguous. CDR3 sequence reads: CASSQIGVGEKLFF. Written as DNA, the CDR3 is TGTGCCAGCAGCCAGATCGGGGTGGGAGAAAAACTGTTTTTT.